The sequence of this T cell receptor beta chain was determined in a study of cytomegalovirus exposure and HLA in healthy donors. Overall study findings and caveats: HLA alleles showed associations with 15,000 to 20,000 TCR beta sequences in a later analysis, at a 0.05 false discovery rate. As a later analysis showed, several of the most significant clusters appeared to be linked to common viral pathogens.

A note on this clone: Its antigen is still unknown.

The PCR employed 60 Vbeta primers together with 13 Jbeta primers. Libraries were prepared by immunoSEQ multiplex PCR; TCRdb keeps only in-frame clonotypes and omits some of them. Among 120,000 or so clones, 10% were seen once, and the ten largest hold around 4.6%. Every donor was a healthy person donating bone marrow. The clonotype comes from a woman under 30 in good health and CMV-seropositive. Sequenced sample: PBMCs.

The chain's CDR3 is CASSPRLDGTQYF. The CDR3 nucleotides are TGTGCCAGCTCACCACGTCTAGACGGGACCCAGTACTTC. The chain employs TRBV18 and TRBJ2-5; D not certain. Trimming removed 1 base from V and 7 bases from J, with 10 bases in between. This CDR3 comprises 13 residues. Germline-derived CDR1 and CDR2 are KGHSH and LQKENI.